The 30 T cell receptor beta chains below were found in one sample sequenced in a study of CD8+CD57+ T cells in acquired aplastic anemia. Patients who underwent sequencing had shown CD8+CD57+ cell expansion by flow cytometry. For CDR3 and TCR beta VDJ profiling, genomic DNA was the template used. TCRdb re-derived calls from the reads in MiXCR, one entry per CDR3 protein. The table lists roughly 260,000 distinct CDR3 sequences, around 46% of them singletons. Sequencing used sorted CD4+, CD8+, or CD8+CD57+ T cells (not recorded which) from PBMCs. These receptors originate from a human donor with aplastic anemia.

This clonotype was seen at least ten times. The rearrangement joins TRBV9 to TRBJ2-3; TRBD1 or TRBD2 may be the D gene (5 bases each). Germline lookup yields CDR1 SGDLS and CDR2 YYNGEE. The CDR3 runs 12 residues. Deletions cut 5 bases from V and 6 bases from J, with 10 bases between. The CDR3 loop reads CASRGDRDTQYF. The DNA of the CDR3 is TGTGCCAGCAGAGGGGACCGGGATACGCAGTATTTT. Full variable domain (outside the CDR3, taken from reference TRBV9 and TRBJ2-3): DSGVTQTPKHLITATGQRVTLRCSPRSGDLSVYWYQQSLDQGLQFLIQYYNGEERAKGNILERFSAQQFPDLHSELNLSSLELGDSALYFCASRGDRDTQYFGPGTRLTVL.

This clonotype was detected many times. The rearrangement joins TRBV4-3 to TRBJ1-2; possible D gene TRBD1, 6 bases. Germline V gives CDR1 LGHNA, CDR2 YSLEER. The CDR3 extends over 14 amino acids. V gave up 4 bases and J gave up 4 bases, with 13 bases separating them. The CDR3 loop reads CASSPSGTSYGYTF. CDR3 DNA sequence: TGCGCCAGCAGCCCCTCCGGGACAAGCTATGGCTACACCTTC.

The V gene is TRBV15, the J gene TRBJ2-7; D gene uncertain. V was trimmed by 1 base and J by 6 bases, leaving 16 bases between them. Germline CDR1 reads LNHNV; CDR2 reads YYDKDF (reference sequence). The CDR3 is made up of 15 amino acids. The CDR3 coding sequence is TGTGCCACCAGCAGAGGATCGACCGACCTTGGCGAGCAGTACTTC. Protein sequence: CATSRGSTDLGEQYF. The full variable domain, with the rest looked up from reference TRBV15 and TRBJ2-7, is DAMVIQNPRYQVTQFGKPVTLSCSQTLNHNVMYWYQQKSSQAPKLLFHYYDKDFNNEADTPDNFQSRRPNTSFCFLDIRSPGLGDTAMYLCATSRGSTDLGEQYFGPGTRLTVT.

This clonotype was detected ten times or more. V usage is TRBV20-1 and J usage is TRBJ2-7, with TRBD2 matching 11 bases. Germline loops: CDR1 DFQATT, CDR2 SNEGSKA (reference sequence). The CDR3 is 14 amino acids. V was pared by 6 bases and J by 4 bases, with 8 bases of the junction left unmatched. CDR3 nucleotides: TGCAGTGCGGTTAGCGGGAGGGCAGCTTACGAGCAGTACTTC. Encoded protein: CSAVSGRAAYEQYF.

There are many counts of this clonotype. This rearrangement joins TRBV9 to TRBJ1-3; the D is unclear. CDR1 SGDLS and CDR2 YYNGEE come from the germline V gene. Trimming took 0 bases from V and 4 from J, leaving 11 bases between them. The CDR3 spans 15 residues. CDR3 loop: CASSVDVGAGNTIYF. The CDR3 nucleotides read TGTGCCAGCAGCGTAGATGTGGGCGCCGGAAACACCATATATTTT. The full variable domain, its missing parts supplied by reference TRBV9 and TRBJ1-3, is DSGVTQTPKHLITATGQRVTLRCSPRSGDLSVYWYQQSLDQGLQFLIQYYNGEERAKGNILERFSAQQFPDLHSELNLSSLELGDSALYFCASSVDVGAGNTIYFGEGSWLTVV.

This clonotype showed up just a few times. The rearrangement joins TRBV5-8 to TRBJ1-4; D is perhaps TRBD1 (5 bases). The germline V gene encodes CDR1 SGHTS and CDR2 YDEGEE. The ends were cut back, 4 bases at V and 5 bases at J, with 12 bases in the middle. CDR3 length: 14 amino acids. This CDR3 is CASSKGLNNEKLFF. In DNA, the CDR3 is TGTGCCAGCAGCAAGGGACTAAACAATGAAAAACTGTTTTTT.

The chain joins TRBV7-9 to TRBJ2-3; D is unresolved. V lost 6 bases, J lost 1 base, and 11 bases lay in between. Germline CDR1 SEHNR, CDR2 FQNEAQ (reference sequence). This CDR3 is built from 14 residues. For the CDR3, the DNA is TGTGCCAGCAGACCCCGGGTGCGCACAGATACGCAGTATTTT. This sequence encodes CASRPRVRTDTQYF.

The V call is TRBV12-3 or TRBV12-4, the J call TRBJ2-2, with 7 bases aligning to TRBD2. This CDR3 region has 14 residues. The V and J ends lost 3 bases and 4 bases, in that order; junction bases with no gene match: 2. Here the CDR3 DNA reads TGTGCCAGCAGTTTTCCTAGCGGCACCGGGGAGCTGTTTTTT. Protein sequence: CASSFPSGTGELFF.

This clonotype was seen repeatedly, ten times or more. The chain joins TRBV25-1 to TRBJ1-2; D is perhaps TRBD1 (6 bases). Germline CDR1 and CDR2: MGHDK and SYGVNS. This CDR3 comprises 12 residues. Trimming took 7 bases from V and 4 from J, leaving 10 bases between them. This chain's CDR3 is CASTTGAYGYTF. As DNA, the CDR3 is TGTGCCAGCACGACAGGTGCCTATGGCTACACCTTC.

This clonotype was seen ten or more times. CDR3 sequence reads: CASRTTGGATEAFF. The CDR3 DNA reads as TGTGCCAGCAGGACAACAGGGGGCGCGACTGAAGCTTTCTTT. V and J are TRBV5-5 and TRBJ1-1; 9 positions match TRBD1. The CDR3 has 14 amino acids. V shed 5 bases, J shed 5 bases, and the junction held 7 bases outside the gene matches. CDR1 is SGHKS, CDR2 YYEKEE, per germline (reference sequence).

For this clonotype: Because it lacks the conserved phenylalanine or tryptophan at the end, this CDR3 is likely a read error. The chain links TRBV10-1 to TRBJ1-1, with D unresolved. The CDR3 spans 14 residues. Germline CDR1 reads WNHNN; CDR2 reads SYGVQD (reference sequence). Trimming cost V 4 bases and J 1 base, with 10 bases left between them. CDR3 in amino acids: CASSVDTANTEAFL. For the CDR3, the DNA is TGCGCCAGCAGTGTCGACACTGCGAACACTGAAGCTTTCCTT.

This clonotype was seen repeatedly, ten times or more. This sequence joins TRBV19 and TRBJ2-1; perhaps TRBD2 as D (5 bases). CDR1 and CDR2 (germline): LNHDA, SQIVND (reference sequence). This CDR3 contains 16 residues. V lost 3 bases and J lost 2, with 14 bases in between. The CDR3 sequence: CASSIFAGNPYNEQFF. CDR3 in DNA: TGTGCCAGTAGTATCTTCGCCGGGAACCCCTACAATGAGCAGTTCTTC. Complete variable domain (other parts from reference TRBV19 and TRBJ2-1): DGGITQSPKYLFRKEGQNVTLSCEQNLNHDAMYWYRQDPGQGLRLIYYSQIVNDFQKGDIAEGYSVSREKKESFPLTVTSAQKNPTAFYLCASSIFAGNPYNEQFFGPGTRLTVL.

This clonotype was picked up many times. V gene TRBV7-8 combines with J gene TRBJ2-7; D not certain. There are 13 residues in the CDR3. Trimming left V 3 bases short and J 3 bases short, with 9 bases between. The germline V gene encodes CDR1 SGHVS and CDR2 FQNEAQ. The CDR3, as DNA: TGTGCCAGCAGCTTGTCAGAAATCTACGAGCAGTACTTC. Translated, it gives CASSLSEIYEQYF.

Of note for this clonotype: The germline gene is not matched at one end of the junction; a read error may be the cause. The V call is TRBV7-9, the J call TRBJ2-5, with D perhaps matching TRBD1 (5 bases). This CDR3 is built from 13 residues. CDR1 and CDR2 (germline): SEHNR, FQNEAQ (reference sequence). The CDR3 spells CANSPQGRETQYF. The CDR3 nucleotides are TGCGCCAACAGCCCGCAGGGTAGAGAGACCCAGTACTTC.

The V gene is TRBV6-1, the J gene TRBJ1-6; 8 positions agree with TRBD1. V shed 8 bases and J 7 bases; nucleotides not matched to a gene: 4. The CDR3 has 13 residues. CDR1 MNHNS and CDR2 SASEGT come from the germline V gene. CDR3 DNA sequence: TGTGCCAGCGGAGGGACAGGCAATTCACCCCTCCACTTT. Protein product: CASGGTGNSPLHF.

Many counts were recorded for this clonotype. This chain uses TRBV4-1 with TRBJ2-7; no reliable D call. The CDR3 runs to 15 residues. From germline, CDR1 is MGHRA and CDR2 YSYEKL. V was shortened by 0 bases and J by 3 bases, with 12 bases between the two germline ends. This CDR3 is CASSQDTGGGYEQYF. The CDR3 bases are TGCGCCAGCAGCCAAGATACGGGCGGTGGCTACGAGCAGTACTTC.

In regard to this clonotype: A read error may be the cause here, since a much bigger clone is one base away. This chain links TRBV20-1 with TRBJ2-5, with TRBD2 matching over 8 bases. The CDR3 extends over 14 amino acids. Germline lookup yields CDR1 DFQATT and CDR2 SNEGSKA (reference sequence). The ends lost 0 bases at V and 11 bases at J; junction bases unmatched: 11. The CDR3 region is CSAREPGLDYKQYF. CDR3 sequence (DNA): TGCAGTGCTAGAGAACCGGGACTAGACTACAAGCAGTACTTC.

V and J are TRBV7-2 and TRBJ2-7; 7 bases match TRBD2. The length of the CDR3 is 13 residues. The V and J ends lost 10 bases and 0 bases, in that order; junction bases with no gene match: 6. Germline loops: CDR1 SGHTA, CDR2 FQGNSA. CDR3 DNA sequence: TGTGCCACTTCGACTAGCCCCTCCTACGAGCAGTACTTC. It encodes CATSTSPSYEQYF.

The genes are TRBV19 and TRBJ2-5; 7 bases are a match to TRBD2. V lost 5 bases to trimming and J lost 5 bases; unmatched junction nucleotides: 5. The CDR3 length is 13 residues. Per the germline V gene, CDR1 is LNHDA and CDR2 is SQIVND (reference sequence). In nucleotides, the CDR3 is TGTGCCAGTAGTCGGGGGGTGGGGGAGACCCAGTACTTC. It specifies CASSRGVGETQYF. The variable domain in full, with the rest retrieved from reference TRBV19 and TRBJ2-5, is DGGITQSPKYLFRKEGQNVTLSCEQNLNHDAMYWYRQDPGQGLRLIYYSQIVNDFQKGDIAEGYSVSREKKESFPLTVTSAQKNPTAFYLCASSRGVGETQYFGPGTRLLVL.

This clonotype was seen ten or more times. The chain employs TRBV13 and TRBJ2-5, with TRBD1 identical over 8 bases. CDR1 is PRHDT and CDR2 is FYEKMQ in the germline V gene (reference sequence). V was pared by 3 bases and J by 5 bases, with 5 bases of the junction left unmatched. The CDR3 sequence is 14 residues long. The CDR3 loop reads CASSFQGALETQYF. DNA of the CDR3: TGTGCCAGCAGCTTTCAGGGGGCGCTTGAGACCCAGTACTTC.

The chain links TRBV24-1 to TRBJ1-1; D is undetermined. V lost 6 bases to trimming and J lost 0 bases, with 10 bases between them. The CDR3 runs 14 residues. Germline V gives CDR1 KGHDR, CDR2 SFDVKD. The CDR3 nucleotides read TGTGCCACCAGTTTTTGGGGAATGAACACTGAAGCTTTCTTT. It codes for CATSFWGMNTEAFF.

The V gene is TRBV5-1, the J gene TRBJ1-2; possible D gene TRBD1, 5 bases. Trimming shortened V by 3 bases and J by 8 bases, and 11 bases separated the two germline ends. The CDR3 totals 12 residues. The germline CDR1 and CDR2 sequences are SGHRS and YFSETQ. The CDR3 protein is CASSYGGGGYTF. CDR3 bases: TGCGCCAGCAGCTATGGCGGGGGGGGCTACACCTTC.

The V and J genes are TRBV20-1 and TRBJ1-5; D possibly corresponds to TRBD1 (5 bases). Germline V lookup: CDR1 DFQATT, CDR2 SNEGSKA (reference sequence). This CDR3 is 13 amino acids long. V dropped 4 bases and J dropped 7 bases, with 14 bases sitting between them. The CDR3: CSATDSPGQPQHF. For the CDR3, the DNA is TGCAGTGCTACTGACAGCCCGGGGCAGCCCCAGCATTTT.

In regard to this clonotype: A much bigger clone sits one base away, suggesting this may be a read error. This is likely a read error, given that the CDR3 carries no conserved phenylalanine or tryptophan at its end. The J gene is TRBJ1-1, the V gene TRBV12-3 or TRBV12-4, with D possibly matching TRBD1 (6 bases). Between the trimmed V and J ends, which lost 8 bases and 4 bases, there was a span of 11 bases. The CDR3 is 12 amino acids. The CDR3 DNA sequence: TGTGCCAGCGGACTAGGGGGCACTGAAGCTTTCTCT. This codes for CASGLGGTEAFS.

This clonotype was seen at least ten times. The gene calls are TRBV9 and TRBJ1-1; 7 bases are shared with TRBD1. V was clipped by 0 bases and J by 4 bases; unmatched bases: 9. CDR3 length: 16 residues. Germline CDR1 reads SGDLS; CDR2 reads YYNGEE. The CDR3 region is CASSVDETGIPTEAFF. CDR3 sequence (DNA): TGTGCCAGCAGCGTAGATGAGACAGGGATTCCCACTGAAGCTTTCTTT.

This clonotype appeared a few times. The rearrangement joins TRBV15 to TRBJ2-7; 9 bases fit TRBD2. CDR1 LNHNV and CDR2 YYDKDF come from the germline V gene (reference sequence). V lost 8 bases to trimming and J lost 5 bases; unmatched junction nucleotides: 7. CDR3 length: 13 residues. CDR3 sequence (DNA): TGTGCCACCCAGCTAGCGGGATTCGACGAGCAGTACTTC. Encoded protein: CATQLAGFDEQYF. The full variable domain, its missing parts supplied by reference TRBV15 and TRBJ2-7, is DAMVIQNPRYQVTQFGKPVTLSCSQTLNHNVMYWYQQKSSQAPKLLFHYYDKDFNNEADTPDNFQSRRPNTSFCFLDIRSPGLGDTAMYLCATQLAGFDEQYFGPGTRLTVT.

This clonotype was recorded a few times. A much larger clone differs from this one at a single base, so this may be a read error. This chain links TRBV12-3 or TRBV12-4 with TRBJ1-2; maybe TRBD1 (5 bases). CDR3 length equals 14 residues. The CDR3 is CASSPQDGSYGCTF. CDR3 nucleotides: TGTGCCAGCAGTCCACAGGACGGAAGCTATGGCTGCACCTTC.

This sequence joins TRBV5-6 and TRBJ1-4; D perhaps matches TRBD1 (6 bases). The CDR3 is 18 amino acids. Trimming shortened V by 0 bases and J by 8 bases, and 23 bases separated the two germline ends. In germline, CDR1 is SGHDT, CDR2 YYEEEE. This CDR3 reads CASSLADGGLLEGEKLFF. CDR3 DNA sequence: TGTGCCAGCAGCTTGGCAGATGGGGGGCTACTAGAAGGGGAAAAACTGTTTTTT.

J is TRBJ2-3 and V is TRBV9; the D is unclear. Germline loops: CDR1 SGDLS, CDR2 YYNGEE. V was cut by 2 bases and J by 5 bases, with 3 bases left in between. There are 11 residues in the CDR3. The CDR3 spells CASSVGDTQYF. The CDR3 DNA reads as TGTGCCAGCAGCGTTGGAGATACGCAGTATTTT.

This clonotype was recorded at least ten times. This chain uses TRBV6-6 with TRBJ1-6; D is undetermined. Deletions cut 6 bases from V and 15 bases from J, with 12 bases between. This CDR3 region has 11 residues. Germline V gene lookup returns CDR1 MNHNY and CDR2 SVGAGI (reference sequence). Here the CDR3 reads CASRVERVLHF. CDR3 in DNA: TGTGCCAGCAGGGTGGAGAGGGTCCTCCACTTT.